This T cell receptor (beta chain) emerged from a study of shared clonotypes between healthy human individuals. Profiling relied on immunoSEQ multiplex PCR, and the TCRdb table lists in-frame clones only, not all of them. This sample yields about 1.1 million clones, of which around three quarters are seen a single time; roughly 0.65% belongs to the top ten. This CDR3 is built from 14 residues. Germline CDR1 reads LGHNA; CDR2 reads YNFKEQ. Between the trimmed V and J ends, which lost 1 base and 1 base, there was a span of 7 bases. This clone was detected a few times. This TCR came from a man aged 18 to 30 in good health. Some clones in this sample may be carry-over from other donors' samples. Sample: memory CD4+ T cells from PBMCs. Subset: CD45RA-negative fraction. This chain joins TRBV4-2 and TRBJ1-1, with D unclear. DNA for the CDR3: TGTGCCAGCAGCCAAGGGGAGTCGAACACTGAAGCTTTCTTT. This codes for CASSQGESNTEAFF.